A selection of T cell receptor beta chains follows, all from one sample in a study of T cell responses to AZD1222 COVID-19 vaccine. Assay: immunoSEQ multiplex PCR; the TCRdb copy retains only in-frame clones and omits some. The profile shows about 98,000 clones, around nine tenths of them singletons. The sample here was peripheral blood, taken on day 0 of MenACWY control vaccination. Receptors were obtained from an adult in good health. Each CDR3 is given without its conserved first and last residue.

V gene,J gene,CDR3 protein
TRBV2,TRBJ1-5,ASSGREGNQPQH
TRBV4-2,TRBJ2-3,ASSQDGLAGGLTDTQY
TRBV10-3,TRBJ1-1,AISEGQSLGRNTEAF
TRBV6-1,TRBJ1-4,ASSEGTGSEKLF
TRBV19,TRBJ1-1,ASGDRGHTEAF
TRBV4-1,TRBJ1-2,ASSQDRNRGYGYT
TRBV15,TRBJ1-6,ATSGDIFVPYNSPLH
TRBV11-1,TRBJ1-2,ASSLERKGYGYT
TRBV19,TRBJ2-1,ASSEPGTAYNEQF
TRBV7-2,TRBJ1-3,ASSPRQGFGNTIY
TRBV19,TRBJ1-2,ASSNDREYGYT
TRBV7-3,TRBJ1-3,ASSRGQGTGNTIY
TRBV4-3,TRBJ1-5,ASSQDGNQPQH
TRBV7-2,TRBJ1-4,ASSLVHGANEKLF
TRBV9,TRBJ2-3,ASSGATLTDTQY
TRBV7-2,TRBJ1-6,ASINVPTNSPLH
TRBV6-4,TRBJ1-1,ASSVDGLVNTEAF
TRBV20-1,TRBJ1-4,SAQWEEKLF
TRBV4-2,TRBJ1-6,ASSKTSQGNSPLH
TRBV12-3/TRBV12-4,TRBJ1-4,ASSFAGVLF
TRBV12-3/TRBV12-4,TRBJ2-5,ASSNHTGAKN
TRBV18,TRBJ2-4,ASSPPQGLAKNIQY
TRBV6-6,TRBJ1-5,ASSQGQGGTSNQPQH
TRBV7-2,TRBJ1-2,ASSSQGFGYT
TRBV19,TRBJ1-2,ASNGGSYGYT
TRBV5-5,TRBJ2-1,ASSSSDSSYNEQF
TRBV5-6,TRBJ1-1,ASSFERVTEAF
TRBV19,TRBJ1-1,ASKDTYTEAF
TRBV2,TRBJ2-2,ASRLAGDHGELF
TRBV7-9,TRBJ2-7,ASSLVGTAAYEQY
TRBV29-1,TRBJ1-1,SARTGANTEAF
TRBV7-9,TRBJ1-4,ASSKLGQSNEKLF
TRBV30,TRBJ2-1,AWSEARGWDNEQF
TRBV7-9,TRBJ2-1,ASSGRNRRRGSSYNEQF
TRBV6-5,TRBJ1-2,ASSDWDPVGAGYT
TRBV30,TRBJ2-2,AWSVLRDGELF
TRBV9,TRBJ1-2,ASSVEGWNYGYT
TRBV19,TRBJ1-2,ASNTLSLTGYGYT
TRBV19,TRBJ1-2,ASSIVDSNYGYT
TRBV19,TRBJ2-2,ASSIKGANTGELF
TRBV7-2,TRBJ2-3,ASSLQDRGPDTQY
TRBV23-1,TRBJ1-5,ASSQLRDRVYQPQH
TRBV19,TRBJ2-1,ASSIQKGGSGGANEQF
TRBV3-1/TRBV3-2,TRBJ2-3,ASSQDIGGDRGKDTQY
TRBV9,TRBJ1-4,ASSGSGGANEKLF
TRBV5-1,TRBJ1-2,ASRSENYGYT
TRBV5-4,TRBJ2-3,ASSLSQASTDTQY
TRBV6-5,TRBJ2-7,ASSLALGPSYEQY
TRBV15,TRBJ1-3,ATSPPGNTIY
TRBV5-1,TRBJ2-3,ASSLGQGQGDTQY
TRBV7-8,TRBJ2-3,ASSQGRGQGRTDTQY
TRBV30,TRBJ1-1,AWSSGTGRPF
TRBV15,TRBJ2-5,ATSRSGGAGETQY
TRBV5-1,TRBJ1-1,ASSPGQENTEAF